The T cell receptor beta chain described here comes from a study of blood T cell repertoires in COVID-19. The overall study: Sources were T cells, B-cell-depleted T cells, or PBMCs; the material itself was cDNA or gDNA.

The assay was immunoSEQ multiplex PCR, and TCRdb's table has in-frame clones only and misses some. The sample contains 300,000 to 400,000 clones, approximately 81% of which appear only once. This study enrolled people aged about 18 to 95 from approximately 24 US geographic areas. The sample comprised PBMCs or T cells enriched from blood (not recorded which). The sequence was collected from a woman aged 25 to 39 who had been exposed to COVID-19.

The CDR3 coding sequence is TGCGCCAGCAGCCAAGATCTCCAGGGGACGCAGTATTTT. Encoded protein: CASSQDLQGTQYF. The chain joins TRBV4-3 to TRBJ2-3, with D tentatively TRBD1 (6 bases). Germline CDR1 and CDR2: LGHNA and YSLEER. There are 13 residues in the CDR3. V was pared by 0 bases and J by 9 bases, with 10 bases between.